The 24 T cell receptor beta chains presented below share a single source sample, sequenced in a study of Ad26.COV2.S vaccination and SARS-CoV-2 variants. Sequencing was performed with immunoSEQ multiplex PCR; in TCRdb, only in-frame clones are kept and a portion is missing. The table has 300,000 to 450,000 clones, about 91% seen once; the top ten hold 3.9%. The sample here was peripheral blood, taken after recovery from COVID-19. The receptors shown here come from a human donor who had recovered from COVID-19.

The V gene is TRBV3-1 (or the pseudogene TRBV3-2), the J gene TRBJ2-2; 8 positions match TRBD1. This CDR3 has 20 amino acids. Germline lookup yields CDR1 LGHDT and CDR2 YNNKEL (reference sequence). Unmatched junction bases numbered 15, after V lost 1 base and J lost 2 bases. The CDR3 spells CASSQVPIRTGQYNTGELFF. The CDR3, as DNA: TGTGCCAGCAGCCAAGTCCCCATTAGGACAGGGCAGTACAACACCGGGGAGCTGTTTTTT.

This clone was counted a single time. The J gene is TRBJ2-1, the V gene TRBV6-1, with 8 bases lining up with TRBD1. The CDR3 has 13 residues. Germline-derived CDR1 and CDR2 are MNHNS and SASEGT. After removal of 2 bases from V and 15 bases from J, the junction contained 9 bases not matched to a gene. DNA of the CDR3: TGTGCCAGCAGTGAAAATGGAAGACAGGGGACGTTCTTC. Amino acids: CASSENGRQGTFF.

The chain couples TRBV19 to TRBJ1-2; TRBD1 matches at 12 bases. Germline trimming cut 6 bases from V and 3 bases from J; bases unmatched to any gene: 17. Germline assignment: CDR1 LNHDA and CDR2 SQIVND (reference sequence). The CDR3 sequence is 19 residues long. CDR3 sequence: CASRPGQGAFRVDHYGYTF. The CDR3 DNA follows: TGTGCCAGTAGGCCGGGACAGGGGGCTTTCAGGGTGGATCACTATGGCTACACCTTC.

The genes are TRBV2 and TRBJ2-3, with a tentative D call TRBD2 (7 bases). V lost 6 bases to trimming and J lost 2 bases, with 15 bases between them. CDR3 length: 15 residues. From germline, CDR1 is SNHLY and CDR2 FYNNEI. The CDR3: CASRVGGGTTDTQYF. CDR3 nucleotide sequence: TGTGCCAGCAGAGTCGGCGGGGGCACCACAGATACGCAGTATTTT. Full variable domain (rest looked up from reference TRBV2 and TRBJ2-3): EPEVTQTPSHQVTQMGQEVILRCVPISNHLYFYWYRQILGQKVEFLVSFYNNEISEKSEIFDDQFSVERPDGSNFTLKIRSTKLEDSAMYFCASRVGGGTTDTQYFGPGTRLTVL.

This chain links TRBV5-5 with TRBJ1-1; D is undetermined. The CDR3 has 14 residues. The germline V gene has CDR1 SGHKS and CDR2 YYEKEE (reference sequence). V was cut by 0 bases and J by 4 bases, with 10 bases left in between. In nucleotides, the CDR3 is TGTGCCAGCAGCTTGGGCGGATGGGGCACTGAAGCTTTCTTT. Amino acids: CASSLGGWGTEAFF. Full variable domain (rest looked up from reference TRBV5-5 and TRBJ1-1): DAGVTQSPTHLIKTRGQQVTLRCSPISGHKSVSWYQQVLGQGPQFIFQYYEKEERGRGNFPDRFSARQFPNYSSELNVNALLLGDSALYLCASSLGGWGTEAFFGQGTRLTVV.

This chain links TRBV14 with TRBJ1-3; D gene unclear. CDR1 is SGHDN and CDR2 is FVKESK in the germline V gene. V lost 1 base and J 0 bases, leaving 10 bases between the germline ends. The CDR3 runs 16 residues. Here the CDR3 reads CASSQVARSSGNTIYF. Written as DNA, the CDR3 is TGTGCCAGCAGCCAAGTAGCCAGATCCTCTGGAAACACCATATATTTT. Variable domain in full (rest from reference TRBV14 and TRBJ1-3): EAGVTQFPSHSVIEKGQTVTLRCDPISGHDNLYWYRRVMGKEIKFLLHFVKESKQDESGMPNNRFLAERTGGTYSTLKVQPAELEDSGVYFCASSQVARSSGNTIYFGEGSWLTVV.

The chain recombines TRBV3-1 (or the pseudogene TRBV3-2) with TRBJ1-4; D possibly corresponds to TRBD1 (6 bases). V dropped 0 bases and J dropped 5 bases, with 13 bases sitting between them. The length of the CDR3 is 16 residues. Germline CDR1 is LGHDT and CDR2 is YNNKEL (reference sequence). The CDR3 nucleotides are TGTGCCAGCAGCCAAGATAGGCAGGGGCGGAATGAAAAACTGTTTTTT. It is translated as CASSQDRQGRNEKLFF.

The rearrangement joins TRBV10-2 to TRBJ2-1; D not resolved. The V and J ends lost 8 bases and 5 bases respectively, with 7 bases between them. Germline-derived CDR1 and CDR2 are WSHSY and SAAADI. This CDR3 contains 11 residues. CDR3 sequence reads: CASRYNNEQFF. The CDR3 region has the DNA TGCGCCAGCCGGTACAACAATGAGCAGTTCTTC.

The chain combines TRBV7-7 with TRBJ2-7; the D is unclear. V lost 5 bases and J 1 base, leaving 15 bases between the germline ends. The CDR3 spans 15 residues. Germline V gives CDR1 SSHAT, CDR2 FNYEAQ (reference sequence). The CDR3 region is CASSLEASPSYEQYF. The CDR3 bases are TGTGCCAGCAGCCTCGAGGCCTCCCCTTCCTACGAGCAGTACTTC.

The rearrangement joins TRBV15 to TRBJ2-7; 7 bases are a match to TRBD1. J was trimmed by 1 base and V by 3 bases; bases with no gene match: 9. Germline loops: CDR1 LNHNV, CDR2 YYDKDF (reference sequence). This CDR3 has 16 amino acids. The CDR3 bases are TGTGCCACCAGCAGGATTAAGGGGGCTTTGTCCTACGAGCAGTACTTC. It specifies CATSRIKGALSYEQYF. The full variable domain, its missing parts supplied by reference TRBV15 and TRBJ2-7, is DAMVIQNPRYQVTQFGKPVTLSCSQTLNHNVMYWYQQKSSQAPKLLFHYYDKDFNNEADTPDNFQSRRPNTSFCFLDIRSPGLGDTAMYLCATSRIKGALSYEQYFGPGTRLTVT.

The chain links TRBV19 to TRBJ1-4; 7 bases are a match to TRBD1. Germline V lookup: CDR1 LNHDA, CDR2 SQIVND (reference sequence). The CDR3 consists of 14 residues. J was trimmed by 8 bases and V by 5 bases; bases with no gene match: 8. In DNA form, the CDR3 reads TGTGCCAGTAGTCGGGGTACAGGGGACGAAAAACTGTTTTTT. Its protein is CASSRGTGDEKLFF.

The J gene is TRBJ1-2, the V gene TRBV10-3, with D unclear. The length of the CDR3 is 12 residues. V was pared by 4 bases and J by 6 bases, with 9 bases between. Germline V gene lookup returns CDR1 ENHRY and CDR2 SYGVKD. CDR3 sequence reads: CAISGSLDGYTF. The CDR3 DNA sequence: TGTGCCATCAGTGGAAGTTTGGATGGCTACACCTTC.

The chain joins TRBV7-2 to TRBJ2-7; TRBD1 aligns across 9 bases. V lost 6 bases, J lost 4 bases, and 7 bases stayed unmatched. Germline V gene data show CDR1 as SGHTA and CDR2 as FQGNSA. The CDR3 totals 14 residues. The CDR3 is CASSPYRGQYEQYF. As DNA, the CDR3 is TGTGCCAGCAGTCCATACAGGGGGCAGTACGAGCAGTACTTC.

The CDR3 nucleotides read TGCGCCAGCAGCTTCCAGACTAGCGGGGGGGCCTTGGACACCGGGGAGCTGTTTTTT. This sequence encodes CASSFQTSGGALDTGELFF. This sequence joins TRBV5-1 and TRBJ2-2; 14 bases are a match to TRBD2. This CDR3 spans 19 amino acids. Germline-derived CDR1 and CDR2 are SGHRS and YFSETQ. The junction had 9 bases not matched to a gene; V was cut back by 2 bases and J by 3 bases.

The chain recombines TRBV18 with TRBJ1-1; 8 bases line up with TRBD1. The CDR3 runs to 14 residues. J gave up 1 base and V 6 bases, and 4 bases lay outside the gene matches. Germline lookup yields CDR1 KGHSH and CDR2 LQKENI. CDR3 sequence reads: CASSQGTGNTEAFF. The CDR3 DNA is TGTGCCAGCTCTCAGGGGACAGGGAACACTGAAGCTTTCTTT.

Only a few counts were recorded for this clone. At the DNA level, this CDR3 is encoded by other sequences in the same sample as well. The V and J genes are TRBV6-6 and TRBJ1-6, with 9 bases matching TRBD1. Germline V CDR1 and CDR2: MNHNY, SVGAGI (reference sequence). The CDR3 spans 15 residues. V shed 6 bases and J 9 bases; nucleotides not matched to a gene: 9. The CDR3 DNA is TGTGCCAGCAGAAAAGGGGACAGGGTTGGTTCACCCCTCCACTTT. Its protein product is CASRKGDRVGSPLHF.

A note on this clone: One junction end disagrees with the germline gene, perhaps due to a read error. CDR3 loop: CASSDSGNNSPLHF. CDR3 in DNA: TGTGCCAGCAGTGACTCAGGGAATAATTCACCCCTCCACTTT. The chain joins TRBV6-5 to TRBJ1-6, with D tentatively TRBD1 (5 bases). Germline V gene data show CDR1 as MNHEY and CDR2 as SVGAGI. The CDR3 runs to 14 residues.

This chain links TRBV7-2 with TRBJ2-1, with TRBD2 identical over 8 bases. Germline V lookup: CDR1 SGHTA, CDR2 FQGNSA. This CDR3 has 15 amino acids. J was trimmed by 7 bases and V by 4 bases; bases with no gene match: 9. The chain's CDR3 is CASSSRGGRGNEQFF. The CDR3 DNA is TGTGCCAGCAGCTCCCGGGGGGGCCGGGGGAATGAGCAGTTCTTC.

The rearrangement links TRBV19 to TRBJ1-2, with 7 bases aligning to TRBD1. J lost 6 bases, V lost 6 bases, and 16 bases had no gene match. The length of the CDR3 is 16 residues. Germline assignment: CDR1 LNHDA and CDR2 SQIVND (reference sequence). As DNA, the CDR3 is TGTGCCAGTAGGACTAGGAGGACAGGCCGGGGAGATGGCTACACCTTC. This translates into CASRTRRTGRGDGYTF.

The sample holds one count of this clone. This rearrangement joins TRBV5-1 to TRBJ1-2, with 7 bases aligning to TRBD1. Germline V gene data show CDR1 as SGHRS and CDR2 as YFSETQ. Trimming cost V 1 base and J 6 bases; bases outside gene matches: 9. The CDR3 has 15 amino acids. This CDR3 reads CASSLSWTGYNGYTF. Here the CDR3 DNA reads TGCGCCAGCAGCTTGTCATGGACAGGCTATAATGGCTACACCTTC.

This sequence joins TRBV5-5 and TRBJ1-1; TRBD1 might be the D (6 bases). V was clipped by 0 bases and J by 0 bases, with 9 bases between them. The germline gives CDR1 SGHKS, CDR2 YYEKEE (reference sequence). The CDR3 covers 15 residues. CDR3 amino acids: CASSLEWGLNTEAFF. As DNA, the CDR3 is TGTGCCAGCAGCTTGGAGTGGGGGCTGAACACTGAAGCTTTCTTT. The whole variable domain, remainder taken from reference TRBV5-5 and TRBJ1-1, is DAGVTQSPTHLIKTRGQQVTLRCSPISGHKSVSWYQQVLGQGPQFIFQYYEKEERGRGNFPDRFSARQFPNYSSELNVNALLLGDSALYLCASSLEWGLNTEAFFGQGTRLTVV.

J is TRBJ2-1 and V is TRBV27; 7 positions agree with TRBD1. Germline CDR1 and CDR2: MNHEY and SMNVEV (reference sequence). Unmatched junction bases numbered 2, after V lost 4 bases and J lost 2 bases. The CDR3 covers 14 residues. This chain's CDR3 is CASSSQGTYNEQFF. The CDR3, as DNA: TGTGCCAGCAGTTCACAGGGGACCTACAATGAGCAGTTCTTC.

The rearrangement uses TRBV7-9 and TRBJ1-2, with D possibly matching TRBD1 (5 bases). V lost 4 bases to trimming and J lost 1 base, with 13 bases between them. CDR3 length equals 15 residues. The germline V gene has CDR1 SEHNR and CDR2 FQNEAQ (reference sequence). CDR3 residues: CASSSAGAFNYGYTF. In DNA form, the CDR3 reads TGTGCCAGCAGCTCCGCTGGGGCCTTTAACTATGGCTACACCTTC. Filled out from reference TRBV7-9 and TRBJ1-2, the complete variable domain reads DTGVSQNPRHKITKRGQNVTFRCDPISEHNRLYWYRQTLGQGPEFLTYFQNEAQLEKSRLLSDRFSAERPKGSFSTLEIQRTEQGDSAMYLCASSSAGAFNYGYTFGSGTRLTVV.

The count of this clone is one. The chain recombines TRBV29-1 with TRBJ1-1; possibly TRBD1 for D (5 bases). The CDR3 runs to 10 residues. Germline lookup yields CDR1 SQVTM and CDR2 ANQGSEA. The CDR3 protein is CSDDSTEAFF. CDR3 DNA sequence: TGCAGTGACGACAGCACTGAAGCTTTCTTT.